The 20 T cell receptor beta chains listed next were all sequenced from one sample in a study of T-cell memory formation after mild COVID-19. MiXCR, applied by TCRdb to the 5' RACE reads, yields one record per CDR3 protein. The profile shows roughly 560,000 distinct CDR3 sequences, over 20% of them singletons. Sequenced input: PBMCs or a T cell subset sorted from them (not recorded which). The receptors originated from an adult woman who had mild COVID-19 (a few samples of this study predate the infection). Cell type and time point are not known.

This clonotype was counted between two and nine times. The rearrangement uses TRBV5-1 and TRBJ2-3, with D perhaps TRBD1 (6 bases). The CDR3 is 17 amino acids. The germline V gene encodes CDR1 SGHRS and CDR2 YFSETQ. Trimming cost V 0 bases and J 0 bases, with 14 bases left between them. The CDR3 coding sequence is TGCGCCAGCAGCTTGGCCTCAGGGGAAGGGAGCACAGATACGCAGTATTTT. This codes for CASSLASGEGSTDTQYF.

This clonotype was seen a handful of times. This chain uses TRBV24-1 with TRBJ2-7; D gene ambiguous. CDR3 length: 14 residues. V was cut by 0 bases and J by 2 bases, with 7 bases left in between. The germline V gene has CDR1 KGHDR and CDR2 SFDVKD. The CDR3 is CATSDLLAPYEQYF. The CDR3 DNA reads TGTGCCACCAGTGATTTGCTCGCCCCCTACGAGCAGTACTTC.

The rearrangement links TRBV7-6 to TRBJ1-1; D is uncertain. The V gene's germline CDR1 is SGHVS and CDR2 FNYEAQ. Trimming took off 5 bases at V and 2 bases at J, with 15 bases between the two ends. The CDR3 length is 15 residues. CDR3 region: CASSPDASFNTEAFF. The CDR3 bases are TGTGCCAGCAGCCCCGATGCGAGTTTCAACACTGAAGCTTTCTTT.

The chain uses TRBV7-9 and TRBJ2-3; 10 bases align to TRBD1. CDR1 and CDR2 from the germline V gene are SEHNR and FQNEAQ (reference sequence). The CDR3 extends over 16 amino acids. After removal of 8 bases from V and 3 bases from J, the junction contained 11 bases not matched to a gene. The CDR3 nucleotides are TGTGCCAGCCGCCCTTCCCCGGGACAGGGGACAGATACGCAGTATTTT. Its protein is CASRPSPGQGTDTQYF.

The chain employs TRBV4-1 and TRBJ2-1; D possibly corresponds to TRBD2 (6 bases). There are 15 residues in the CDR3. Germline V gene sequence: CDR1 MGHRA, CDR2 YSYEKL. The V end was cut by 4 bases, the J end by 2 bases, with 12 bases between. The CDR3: CASSPLAVAYNEQFF. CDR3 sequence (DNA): TGCGCCAGCAGCCCTTTAGCGGTAGCCTACAATGAGCAGTTCTTC.

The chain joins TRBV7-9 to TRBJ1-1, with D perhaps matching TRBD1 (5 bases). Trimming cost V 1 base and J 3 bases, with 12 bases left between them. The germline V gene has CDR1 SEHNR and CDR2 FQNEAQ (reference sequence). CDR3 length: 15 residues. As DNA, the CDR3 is TGTGCCAGCAGCTTAGATAGGGGCAGGGACACTGAAGCTTTCTTT. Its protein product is CASSLDRGRDTEAFF. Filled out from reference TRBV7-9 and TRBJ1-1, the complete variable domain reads DTGVSQNPRHKITKRGQNVTFRCDPISEHNRLYWYRQTLGQGPEFLTYFQNEAQLEKSRLLSDRFSAERPKGSFSTLEIQRTEQGDSAMYLCASSLDRGRDTEAFFGQGTRLTVV.

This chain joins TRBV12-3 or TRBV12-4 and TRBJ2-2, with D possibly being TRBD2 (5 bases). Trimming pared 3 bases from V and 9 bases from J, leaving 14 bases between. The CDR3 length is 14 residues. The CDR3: CASSLAGTMRELFF. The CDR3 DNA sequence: TGTGCCAGCAGTTTGGCGGGCACAATGAGGGAGCTGTTTTTT.

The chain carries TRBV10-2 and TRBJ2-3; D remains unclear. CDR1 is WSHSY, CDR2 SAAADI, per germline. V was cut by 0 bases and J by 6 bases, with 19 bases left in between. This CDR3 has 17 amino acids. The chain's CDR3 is CASSESLAHNQLDTQYF. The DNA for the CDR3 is TGCGCCAGCAGTGAGTCCTTGGCCCACAACCAGCTCGATACGCAGTATTTT.

CDR3 DNA sequence: TGCGCCAGCAGCCTTGCGGGGGCGCCCTATAATTCACCCCTCCACTTT. Protein sequence: CASSLAGAPYNSPLHF. The J gene is TRBJ1-6, the V gene TRBV5-1; a possible D gene is TRBD1 (6 bases). CDR1 is SGHRS, CDR2 YFSETQ, per germline. The CDR3 runs to 16 residues. The germline V and J ends were trimmed by 4 bases and 2 bases, with 13 bases remaining between them.

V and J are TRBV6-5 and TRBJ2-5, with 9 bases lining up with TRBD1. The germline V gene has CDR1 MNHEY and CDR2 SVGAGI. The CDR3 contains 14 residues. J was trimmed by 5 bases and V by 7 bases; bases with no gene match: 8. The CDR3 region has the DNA TGTGCCAGCAACCCGGGACAGGGCTTGGAGACCCAGTACTTC. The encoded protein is CASNPGQGLETQYF.

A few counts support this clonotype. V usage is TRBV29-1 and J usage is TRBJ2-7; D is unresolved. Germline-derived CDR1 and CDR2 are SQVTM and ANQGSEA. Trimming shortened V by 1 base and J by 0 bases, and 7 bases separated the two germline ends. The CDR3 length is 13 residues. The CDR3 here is CSVEGVHSYEQYF. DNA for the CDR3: TGCAGCGTTGAAGGGGTACACTCCTACGAGCAGTACTTC.

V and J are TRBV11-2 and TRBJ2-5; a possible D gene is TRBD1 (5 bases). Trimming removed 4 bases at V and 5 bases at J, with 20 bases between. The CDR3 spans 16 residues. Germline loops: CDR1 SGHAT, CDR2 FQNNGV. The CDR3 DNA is TGTGCCAGCAGCTCGTCGCTAGGGGTCGAGTGGGAGACCCAGTACTTC. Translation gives CASSSSLGVEWETQYF. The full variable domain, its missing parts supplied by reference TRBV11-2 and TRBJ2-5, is EAGVAQSPRYKIIEKRQSVAFWCNPISGHATLYWYQQILGQGPKLLIQFQNNGVVDDSQLPKDRFSAERLKGVDSTLKIQPAKLEDSAVYLCASSSSLGVEWETQYFGPGTRLLVL.

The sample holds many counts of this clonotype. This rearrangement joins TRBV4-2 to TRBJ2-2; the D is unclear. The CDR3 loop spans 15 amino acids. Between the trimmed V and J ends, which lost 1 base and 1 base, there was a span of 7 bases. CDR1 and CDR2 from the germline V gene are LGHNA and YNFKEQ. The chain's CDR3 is CASSQAVKNTGELFF. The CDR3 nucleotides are TGTGCCAGCAGCCAAGCCGTGAAGAACACCGGGGAGCTGTTTTTT.

CDR3 in DNA: TGTGCCAGCAGCGTAGCCCCTCACGGGACGAACTCCTACGAGCAGTACTTC. Translation gives CASSVAPHGTNSYEQYF. V and J are TRBV9 and TRBJ2-7; D assignment may be TRBD1 or TRBD2 (5 bases each). Germline-derived CDR1 and CDR2 are SGDLS and YYNGEE. Deletions cut 0 bases from V and 0 bases from J, with 16 bases between. The CDR3 consists of 17 residues.

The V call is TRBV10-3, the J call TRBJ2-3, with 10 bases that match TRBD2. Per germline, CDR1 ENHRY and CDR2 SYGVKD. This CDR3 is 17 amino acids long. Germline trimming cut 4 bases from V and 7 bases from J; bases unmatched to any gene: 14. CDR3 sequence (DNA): TGTGCCATCAGTGCTGTCCCCCTAGCGGGAGTTCTTAATACGCAGTATTTT. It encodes CAISAVPLAGVLNTQYF.

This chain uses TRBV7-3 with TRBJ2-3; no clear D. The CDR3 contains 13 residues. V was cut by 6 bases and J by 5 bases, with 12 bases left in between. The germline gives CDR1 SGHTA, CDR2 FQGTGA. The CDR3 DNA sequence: TGTGCCAGCAGTTCCTCCCCGGGAGATACGCAGTATTTT. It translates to CASSSSPGDTQYF.

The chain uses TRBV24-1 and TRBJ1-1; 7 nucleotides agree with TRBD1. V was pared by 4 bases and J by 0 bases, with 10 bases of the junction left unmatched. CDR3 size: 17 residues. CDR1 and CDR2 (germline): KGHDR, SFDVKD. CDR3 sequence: CATSDSRQGIMNTEAFF. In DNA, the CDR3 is TGTGCCACCAGTGACTCCCGACAGGGTATCATGAACACTGAAGCTTTCTTT.

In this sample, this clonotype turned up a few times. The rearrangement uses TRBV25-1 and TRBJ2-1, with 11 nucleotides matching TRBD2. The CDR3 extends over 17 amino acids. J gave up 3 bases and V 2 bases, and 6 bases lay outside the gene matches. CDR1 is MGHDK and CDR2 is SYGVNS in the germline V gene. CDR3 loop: CASSELGLAASYNEQFF. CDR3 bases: TGTGCCAGCAGTGAACTGGGACTAGCGGCTAGCTACAATGAGCAGTTCTTC. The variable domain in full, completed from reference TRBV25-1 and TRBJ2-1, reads EADIYQTPRYLVIGTGKKITLECSQTMGHDKMYWYQQDPGMELHLIHYSYGVNSTEKGDLSSESTVSRIRTEHFPLTLESARPSHTSQYLCASSELGLAASYNEQFFGPGTRLTVL.

In nucleotides, the CDR3 is TGTGCCAGCAGTGCCCCGGGACAGTACTACGAGCAGTACTTC. Amino acids: CASSAPGQYYEQYF. The rearrangement uses TRBV6-5 and TRBJ2-7; 7 nucleotides align to TRBD1. Unmatched junction bases numbered 7, after V lost 5 bases and J lost 3 bases. The CDR3 is 14 amino acids. Germline V CDR1 and CDR2: MNHEY, SVGAGI.

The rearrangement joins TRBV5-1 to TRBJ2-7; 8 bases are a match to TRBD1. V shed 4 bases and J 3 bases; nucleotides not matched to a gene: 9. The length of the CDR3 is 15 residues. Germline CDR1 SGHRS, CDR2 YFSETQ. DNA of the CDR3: TGCGCCAGCAGCCATACGGGACAGGCTCTCTACGAGCAGTACTTC. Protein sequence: CASSHTGQALYEQYF.